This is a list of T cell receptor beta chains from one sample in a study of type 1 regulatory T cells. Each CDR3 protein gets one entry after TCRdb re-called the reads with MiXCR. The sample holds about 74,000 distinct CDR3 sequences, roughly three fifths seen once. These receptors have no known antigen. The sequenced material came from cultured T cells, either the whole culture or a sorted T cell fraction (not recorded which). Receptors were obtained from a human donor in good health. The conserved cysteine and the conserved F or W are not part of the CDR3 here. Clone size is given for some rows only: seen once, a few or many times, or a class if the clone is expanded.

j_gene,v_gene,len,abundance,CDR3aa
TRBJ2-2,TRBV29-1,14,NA,SVEDRLTGFTGELF
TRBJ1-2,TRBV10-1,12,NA,ASSPLGTGYGYT
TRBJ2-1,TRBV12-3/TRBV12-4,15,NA,ASRVKGGLAGINEQF
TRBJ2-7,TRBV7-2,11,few,ASSLAQSYEQY
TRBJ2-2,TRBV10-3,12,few,AISYREDTGELF
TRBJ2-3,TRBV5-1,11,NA,ASSLTEGDTQY
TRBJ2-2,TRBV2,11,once,ASARQNTGELF
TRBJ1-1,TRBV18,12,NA,ASSSTGSNTEAF
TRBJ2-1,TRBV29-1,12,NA,SVEDRQGLNEQF
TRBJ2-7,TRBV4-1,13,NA,ASSQDWGAHYEQY
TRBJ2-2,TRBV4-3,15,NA,ASSQLSGGGNAGELF
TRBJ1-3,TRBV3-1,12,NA,ASSQDNSGNTIY
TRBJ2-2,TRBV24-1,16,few,ATSDPRVPPPGTGELF
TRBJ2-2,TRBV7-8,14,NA,ASRLTGGLFTGELF
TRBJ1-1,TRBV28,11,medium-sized,ASSLTENTEAF
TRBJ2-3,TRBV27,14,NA,ASSFFGTGRTDTQY
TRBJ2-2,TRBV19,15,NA,ASSPAFGGRGTGELF
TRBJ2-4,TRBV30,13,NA,AWTLGTGGKNIQY
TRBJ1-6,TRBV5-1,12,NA,ASSPGSLDSPLH
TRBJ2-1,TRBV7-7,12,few,ASSPVMAADEQF
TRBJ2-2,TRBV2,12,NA,ASSEITVTGELF
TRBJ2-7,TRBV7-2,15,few,ASSLVRLAGVVHEQY
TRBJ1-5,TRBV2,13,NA,ASSEQQSSNQPQH
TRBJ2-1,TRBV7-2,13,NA,ASSLGGPRYNEQF
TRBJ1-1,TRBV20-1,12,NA,SVRTGVWNTEAF
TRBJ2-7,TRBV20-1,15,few,SASPPGLAGGTYEQY
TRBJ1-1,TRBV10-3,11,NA,AIMDRVGTEAF
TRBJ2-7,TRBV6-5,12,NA,ASRRLAGMGEQY
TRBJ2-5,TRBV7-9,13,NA,ASSPPGAGQETQY
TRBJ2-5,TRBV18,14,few,ASSSGQGALGETQY
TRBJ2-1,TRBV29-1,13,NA,SVDPPGLGTNEQF
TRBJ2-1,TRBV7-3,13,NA,ASSPGRSSYNEQF
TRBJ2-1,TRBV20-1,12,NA,SAKGLAGGYEQF
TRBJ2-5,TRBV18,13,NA,ASSPGTSGRQTQY
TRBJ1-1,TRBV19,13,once,ASRTGRGPNTEAF
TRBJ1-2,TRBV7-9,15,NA,ASSLYSLGTGYEGYT
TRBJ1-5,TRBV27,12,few,ASSSQTSNQPQH
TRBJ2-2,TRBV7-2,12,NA,ADIGDSNTGELF
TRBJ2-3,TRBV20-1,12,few,SANVGPGADTQY
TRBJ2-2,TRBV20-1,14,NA,SAKPGTGRDTGELF
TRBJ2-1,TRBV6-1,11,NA,ASRPGNSDEQF
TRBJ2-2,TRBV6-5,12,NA,ASSKRTNTGGLF
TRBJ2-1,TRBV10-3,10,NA,ATGTTYNEQF
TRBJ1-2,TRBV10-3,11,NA,AITAGEGYGYT
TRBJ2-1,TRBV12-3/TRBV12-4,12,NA,ASSLPQGNNEQF
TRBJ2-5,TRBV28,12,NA,ASIPNGYEETQY
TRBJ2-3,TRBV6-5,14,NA,ASSYSRGGRGDTQY
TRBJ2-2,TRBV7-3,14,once,ASSFTGTGVTGELF
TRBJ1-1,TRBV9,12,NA,ASSVLTENTEAF
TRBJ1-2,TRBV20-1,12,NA,SAPPGRATYGYT
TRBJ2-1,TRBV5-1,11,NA,ASTSGAYNEQF
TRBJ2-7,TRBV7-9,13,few,ASSDRLAASYEQY
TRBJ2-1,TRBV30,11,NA,AWFRLPGNEQF
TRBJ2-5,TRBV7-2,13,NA,ASSLFQAAQETQY
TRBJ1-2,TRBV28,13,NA,ASWVTGLGSVGYT
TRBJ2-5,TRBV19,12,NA,ASRDFYREETQY
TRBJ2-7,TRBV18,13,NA,ASSLGGQGIDEQY